This T cell receptor beta chain was profiled in a study of blood T cell repertoires in COVID-19. Per the original data handling: The assay estimated nucleated cells by amplifying reference gene primers. This table comes from immunoSEQ multiplex PCR, and its TCRdb copy is limited to in-frame clones, with some not included. D and trimming were read from the DNA, whereas the V and J calls and clone size are those reported in that table. The sample lists 250,000 to 350,000 clones, approximately 89% occurring once. Only one count was recorded for this clone. Sequencing was performed on peripheral blood. This clonotype was sampled from a woman aged 45-65 years who had recovered from COVID-19.

This CDR3 reads CASVGGALDEAFF. The CDR3 DNA follows: TGTGCCAGCGTAGGAGGGGCTTTGGATGAAGCTTTCTTT. V is TRBV27 and J is TRBJ1-1; the D gene is possibly TRBD1 (5 bases). Germline CDR1 reads MNHEY; CDR2 reads SMNVEV (reference sequence). The CDR3 spans 13 residues. V lost 8 bases to trimming and J lost 7 bases, with 17 bases between them.